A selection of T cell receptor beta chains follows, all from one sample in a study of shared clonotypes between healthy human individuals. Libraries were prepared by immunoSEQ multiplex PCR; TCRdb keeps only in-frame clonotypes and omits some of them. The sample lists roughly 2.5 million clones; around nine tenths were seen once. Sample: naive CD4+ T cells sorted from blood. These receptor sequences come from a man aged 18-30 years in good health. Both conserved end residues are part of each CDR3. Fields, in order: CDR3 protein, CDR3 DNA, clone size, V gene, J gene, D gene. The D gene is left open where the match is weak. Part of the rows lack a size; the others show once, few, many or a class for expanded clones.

CDR3: CASSRTGDSNQPQHF
DNA: TGCGCCAGCAGCCGGACAGGGGATAGCAATCAGCCCCAGCATTTT
size: NA
V: TRBV4-1
J: TRBJ1-5
D: TRBD1

CDR3: CASSLGSSPTDTQYF
DNA: TGCGCCAGCAGCTTGGGCAGCAGCCCCACAGATACGCAGTATTTT
size: NA
V: TRBV5-1
J: TRBJ2-3
D: NA

CDR3: CASSFTSVNTGELFF
DNA: TGTGCCAGCAGCTTTACTAGTGTCAACACCGGGGAGCTGTTTTTT
size: NA
V: TRBV11-2
J: TRBJ2-2
D: NA

CDR3: CSVGLPGGPGETQYF
DNA: TGCAGCGTTGGCCTTCCCGGGGGGCCGGGGGAGACCCAGTACTTC
size: NA
V: TRBV29-1
J: TRBJ2-5
D: NA

CDR3: CASSLNQGPNEKLFF
DNA: TGTGCCAGCAGCTTGAACCAGGGGCCTAATGAAAAACTGTTTTTT
size: NA
V: TRBV5-5
J: TRBJ1-4
D: NA

CDR3: CASTVASRSGYTF
DNA: TGTGCCAGTACGGTGGCCTCAAGGAGTGGCTACACCTTC
size: NA
V: TRBV19
J: TRBJ1-2
D: NA

CDR3: CASARDRSTDTQYF
DNA: TGTGCCAGCGCCAGGGACCGATCCACAGATACGCAGTATTTT
size: NA
V: TRBV2
J: TRBJ2-3
D: NA

CDR3: CAIPRGTGNTGELFF
DNA: TGTGCCATCCCCCGGGGGACAGGGAACACCGGGGAGCTGTTTTTT
size: NA
V: TRBV10-3
J: TRBJ2-2
D: TRBD1

CDR3: CAWSVRGFYIGELFF
DNA: TGTGCCTGGAGTGTACGCGGATTCTACATCGGGGAGCTGTTTTTT
size: NA
V: TRBV30
J: TRBJ2-2
D: NA

CDR3: CALSGQGFEKLFF
DNA: TGTGCCTTGTCCGGACAGGGGTTTGAAAAACTGTTTTTT
size: NA
V: TRBV30
J: TRBJ1-4
D: TRBD1

CDR3: CASSLRDSQGEQYF
DNA: TGTGCCAGCAGCTTACGGGACTCCCAAGGGGAGCAGTACTTC
size: NA
V: TRBV7-9
J: TRBJ2-7
D: NA

CDR3: CASSLDRGVYGYTF
DNA: TGTGCCAGCAGCTTAGACAGGGGGGTCTATGGCTACACCTTC
size: NA
V: TRBV7-2
J: TRBJ1-2
D: TRBD1

CDR3: CASSSTTGNEQFF
DNA: TGTGCCAGCAGCTCAACGACAGGGAATGAGCAGTTCTTC
size: NA
V: TRBV9
J: TRBJ2-1
D: TRBD1

CDR3: CASSKGQGNSYEQYF
DNA: TGTGCCAGCAGTAAGGGACAGGGGAATTCCTACGAGCAGTACTTC
size: NA
V: TRBV6-6
J: TRBJ2-7
D: TRBD1

CDR3: CASSYSKRVGPQHF
DNA: TGTGCCAGCAGTTACTCGAAAAGGGTTGGGCCCCAGCATTTT
size: NA
V: TRBV6-5
J: TRBJ1-5
D: NA

CDR3: CASSKNGTGPYEQYF
DNA: TGTGCCAGCAGCAAGAACGGGACAGGGCCCTACGAGCAGTACTTC
size: NA
V: TRBV5-4
J: TRBJ2-7
D: TRBD1

CDR3: CASRILGGQPQHF
DNA: TGTGCCAGCAGAATCCTAGGTGGTCAGCCCCAGCATTTT
size: NA
V: TRBV6-1
J: TRBJ1-5
D: NA

CDR3: CASSDTRGDNFRGGYTF
DNA: TGCGCCAGCAGCGACACCCGGGGCGACAATTTTAGGGGCGGCTACACCTTC
size: NA
V: TRBV5-1
J: TRBJ1-2
D: NA

CDR3: CASSSKRLADNEQFF
DNA: TGTGCCAGCAGCTCGAAAAGACTAGCGGACAATGAGCAGTTCTTC
size: NA
V: TRBV7-2
J: TRBJ2-1
D: TRBD2

CDR3: CASSLAGTLNNEQFF
DNA: TGTGCCAGCAGCTTGGCCGGGACTTTAAATAATGAGCAGTTCTTC
size: NA
V: TRBV5-4
J: TRBJ2-1
D: NA

CDR3: CAISVNSGSTDTQYF
DNA: TGTGCCATCAGTGTAAATAGCGGCAGCACAGATACGCAGTATTTT
size: NA
V: TRBV10-3
J: TRBJ2-3
D: NA

CDR3: CASSLGEPPLHF
DNA: TGTGCCAGCAGCTTAGGGGAGCCACCCCTCCACTTT
size: NA
V: TRBV7-9
J: TRBJ1-6
D: NA

CDR3: CASSLAGTGARGYTF
DNA: TGTGCCAGCAGCTTGGCCGGGACAGGGGCCCGTGGCTACACCTTC
size: once
V: TRBV5-5
J: TRBJ1-2
D: TRBD1

CDR3: CASSFRDNTEAFF
DNA: TGTGCCAGCAGCTTCCGGGATAACACTGAAGCTTTCTTT
size: once
V: TRBV11-3
J: TRBJ1-1
D: NA

CDR3: CASSEGPGTVNEKLFF
DNA: TGTGCCAGCAGTGAAGGGCCAGGGACCGTAAATGAAAAACTGTTTTTT
size: NA
V: TRBV6-1
J: TRBJ1-4
D: NA

CDR3: CAWRPTGLNYGYTF
DNA: TGTGCCTGGAGACCTACAGGGCTTAACTATGGCTACACCTTC
size: NA
V: TRBV30
J: TRBJ1-2
D: NA

CDR3: CAISEQGYEQYF
DNA: TGTGCCATCAGTGAGCAAGGGTACGAGCAGTACTTC
size: NA
V: TRBV10-3
J: TRBJ2-7
D: NA

CDR3: CASSLTSPGETQYF
DNA: TGTGCCAGCAGCCTCACTAGTCCAGGCGAGACCCAGTACTTC
size: NA
V: TRBV6-5
J: TRBJ2-5
D: NA

CDR3: CAISTGGLLNTGELFF
DNA: TGTGCCATCAGCACAGGGGGCCTTCTTAACACCGGGGAGCTGTTTTTT
size: NA
V: TRBV10-3
J: TRBJ2-2
D: TRBD1